This T cell receptor beta chain was sequenced during a study of T-cell reconstitution after alpha-beta-depleted transplantation in children. This clonotype was seen ten or more times. Unique molecular identifiers were incorporated when the TCRbeta library was constructed. TCRdb redid the calling of the PCR reads with MiXCR, one entry per CDR3 protein. The repertoire consists of around 94,000 distinct CDR3 sequences, with about 5.6% occurring once and the leading ten covering 6% to 7%. The CDR3 contains 12 residues. Trimming removed 4 bases at V and 13 bases at J, with 17 bases between. Germline V gives CDR1 SNHLY, CDR2 FYNNEI.

The clonotype was recovered from a female patient younger than 10 who had a stem cell transplant for Fanconi anemia, so the T cells may come from the graft donor. The rearrangement links TRBV2 to TRBJ2-7; D tentatively fits TRBD1 or TRBD2 (5 bases each). The sample here was PBMCs, mostly from graft donor cells, taken 60 days after TCRalphabeta/CD19-depleted stem cell transplant. CDR3 in DNA: TGTGCCAGCAGTGGAGGGGCTCCTGTTACTTACTTC. Translated, it gives CASSGGAPVTYF.